This TCR beta chain was captured by sequencing in a study of blood T cells in healthy people across ages. Points from the study as a whole: Diversity figures based on one million T cells were deemed too low. Significant beta diversity loss was already apparent by age around 40, declining roughly linearly.

Germline loops: CDR1 SEHNR, CDR2 FQNEAQ (reference sequence). The CDR3 covers 13 residues. Using a J-beta primer mix together with a sample-barcoded 5' primer, a second PCR was run for roughly 7 to 11 cycles. Carrying 12 random nucleotides, a template-switch adaptor labeled each individual cDNA molecule. TCRdb itself ran the 5' RACE reads through MiXCR, one entry per CDR3 protein. The repertoire holds 980,000 or so distinct CDR3 sequences, with roughly 43% as singletons. Notes on this clonotype: What it binds is not known. A junction end diverges from the germline sequence, so it may reflect a read error.

Sequencing was carried out using blood. V gene TRBV7-9 combines with J gene TRBJ2-7; D is uncertain. This clonotype originated in a man aged 25-45 years in good health. The CDR3 DNA reads as TGCGCCAGCAGCTTCTCCGACTCCTACGAGCAGTACTTC. This encodes CASSFSDSYEQYF.